The clone carrying this TCR beta chain came up a few times. The antigen remains unidentified. Time point specified: week 23, last vaccination. Every vaccine dose comprised 300 ug of mutant IDH1 20-mer peptide plus topical imiquimod. Assay used: immunoSEQ multiplex PCR; TCRdb lists only in-frame clones, some missing. This sample has 88,000 or so clones, with 85% found just once. This specimen belongs to a study of a mutant IDH1 vaccine in newly diagnosed glioma. Sample: PBMCs, taken from a glioma patient whose treatment included an IDH1 peptide vaccine. The source is a young man with glioma. Some clones in this sample may be carry-over from other donors' samples.

The CDR3 bases are TGTGCCAGTAGTTTTCAGGGGATGGCCGGGGAGCTGTTTTTT. Translating gives CASSFQGMAGELFF. The chain joins TRBV19 to TRBJ2-2, with a weak D call TRBD1 (6 bases). V lost 5 bases and J 6 bases, leaving 13 bases between the germline ends. There are 14 residues in the CDR3. Germline V lookup: CDR1 LNHDA, CDR2 SQIVND (reference sequence).